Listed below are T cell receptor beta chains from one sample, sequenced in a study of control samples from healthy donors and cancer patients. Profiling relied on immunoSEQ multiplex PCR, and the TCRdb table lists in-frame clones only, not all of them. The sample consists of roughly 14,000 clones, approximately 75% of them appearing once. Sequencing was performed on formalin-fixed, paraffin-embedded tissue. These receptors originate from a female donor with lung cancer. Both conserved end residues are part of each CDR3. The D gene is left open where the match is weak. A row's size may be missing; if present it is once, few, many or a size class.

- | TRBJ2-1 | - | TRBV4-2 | TGTGCCAGCAGCCAAGAATACGGGGCGGGTTACAATGAGCAGTTCTTC | CASSQEYGAGYNEQFF
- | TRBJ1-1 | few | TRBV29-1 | TGCAGCGTTGGTGGGTTAGAAGCTTTCTTT | CSVGGLEAFF
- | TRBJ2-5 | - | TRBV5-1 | TGCGCCAGCAGCTTGGCCTGGACAAACCAAGAGACCCAGTACTTC | CASSLAWTNQETQYF
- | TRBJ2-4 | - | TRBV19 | TGTGCCAGTCGAGTCTCCTTAGGGGAAAACATTCAGTACTTC | CASRVSLGENIQYF
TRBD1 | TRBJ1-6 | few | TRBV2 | TGTGCCAGCAAGAGACAGGGGGCAATTAACTCACCCCTCCACTTT | CASKRQGAINSPLHF
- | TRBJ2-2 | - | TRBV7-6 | TGTGCCAGCACGAAGGTGGGAGGACTCTCTGCCGGGGAGCTGTTTTTT | CASTKVGGLSAGELFF
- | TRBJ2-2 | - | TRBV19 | TGTGCCAGTACCGAGGTTGGTTTGGGCACCGGGGAGCTGTTTTTT | CASTEVGLGTGELFF
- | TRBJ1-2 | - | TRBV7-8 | TGTGCCAGCACCCCAGCAAAGGGCGCCACTCGGGGCTACACCTTC | CASTPAKGATRGYTF
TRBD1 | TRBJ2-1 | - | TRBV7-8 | TGTGCCAGCAGCCAAGGGACAGGGCGCAGCTCCTACAATGAGCAGTTCTTC | CASSQGTGRSSYNEQFF
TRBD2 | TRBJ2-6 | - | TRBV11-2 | TGTGCCAGCAGCTACCGGGGGGCTGGGGCCAACGTCCTGACTTTC | CASSYRGAGANVLTF
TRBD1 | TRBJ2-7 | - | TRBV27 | TGTGCCAGCAGTCGAAGAAGCAGCTTGAGGACAGGGGCGAATTACGAGCAGTACTTC | CASSRRSSLRTGANYEQYF
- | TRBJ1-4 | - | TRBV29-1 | TGCAGCGTTTACGGAGGCCCTGGGGAAAAACTGTTTTTT | CSVYGGPGEKLFF
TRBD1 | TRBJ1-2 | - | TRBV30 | TGTGCCTGGAGTAGGGACAGGCCCTATGGCTACACCTTC | CAWSRDRPYGYTF
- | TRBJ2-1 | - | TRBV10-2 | TGCGCCAGCAGTGATCTGGGGAATGAGCAGTTCTTC | CASSDLGNEQFF
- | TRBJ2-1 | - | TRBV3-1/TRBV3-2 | TGTGCCAGCAGCGAGAACTCCTACAATGAGCAGTTCTTC | CASSENSYNEQFF
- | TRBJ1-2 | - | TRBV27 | TGTGCCAGCAGTTACGGTTACTCCTATGGCTACACCTTC | CASSYGYSYGYTF
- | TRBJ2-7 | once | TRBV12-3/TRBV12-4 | TGTGCCAGCAGTCCCGGACAGAACGAGCAGTACTTC | CASSPGQNEQYF
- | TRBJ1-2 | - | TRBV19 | TGTGCCTCGCAGCTGGGGATTAACTATGGCTACACCTTC | CASQLGINYGYTF
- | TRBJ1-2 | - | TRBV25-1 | TGTGCCACCCAAGACCCCCACGGAGTCGGCTACACCTTC | CATQDPHGVGYTF
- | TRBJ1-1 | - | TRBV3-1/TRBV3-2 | TGTGCCAGCTACGCGGGGCAGGGAGGGGAAGCTTTCTTT | CASYAGQGGEAFF
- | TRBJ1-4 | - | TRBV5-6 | TGTGCCAGCAGCCCTCGGGGACTGACTAATGAAAAACTGTTTTTT | CASSPRGLTNEKLFF
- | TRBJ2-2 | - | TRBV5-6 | TGTGCCAGCAGCTTGAGGAGGCAGGGGCTAAACACCGGGGAGCTGTTTTTT | CASSLRRQGLNTGELFF
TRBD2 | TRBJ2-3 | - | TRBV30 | TGTGCCTGGAGTGTCGCCGGGACTAGCGGGAGAAGTAGAACAGATACGCAGTATTTT | CAWSVAGTSGRSRTDTQYF
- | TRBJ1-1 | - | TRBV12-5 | TGTGCTAGTGGGGGCAGGGGCGGTCGCACTGAAGCTTTCTTT | CASGGRGGRTEAFF
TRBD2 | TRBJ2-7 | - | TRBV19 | TGTGCCAGTAGTATCGCGAGGGCCAGCGGGAGCTCCTACGAGCAGTACTTC | CASSIARASGSSYEQYF
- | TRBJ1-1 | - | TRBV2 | TGTGCCAGCAGTACAGTTATGAACACTGAAGCTTTCTTT | CASSTVMNTEAFF
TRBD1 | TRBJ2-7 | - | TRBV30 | TGTGCCTCGACAGGGACCTACGAGCAGTACTTC | CASTGTYEQYF
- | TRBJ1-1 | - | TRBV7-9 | TGTGCCAGCAGCTTAGCGGTGGCCGGGGACACTGAAGCTTTCTTT | CASSLAVAGDTEAFF
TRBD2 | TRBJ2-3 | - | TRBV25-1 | TGTGCCAGCAGTGAACTCAGGCGGGAGGGCCGAGATACGCAGTATTTT | CASSELRREGRDTQYF
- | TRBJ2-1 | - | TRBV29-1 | TGCAGCGTGAGGGAGAGCTCCTACAATGAGCAGTTCTTC | CSVRESSYNEQFF
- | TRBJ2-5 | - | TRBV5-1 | TGCGCCAGCAGCGCCTCGTGGGGACTGCGGGAGACCCAGTACTTC | CASSASWGLRETQYF
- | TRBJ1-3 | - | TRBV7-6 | TGTGCCAGCAGCTCCACCCCCGCGGGCTCGAAATTGGGAAACACCATATATTTT | CASSSTPAGSKLGNTIYF
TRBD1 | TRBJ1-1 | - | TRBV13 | TGTGCCAGCAGACCCAGGGGGGGAATGAACACTGAAGCTTTCTTT | CASRPRGGMNTEAFF
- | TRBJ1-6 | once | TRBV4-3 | TGCGCCAGCAGCCAAGATTGGGTTTTCCCAAATTCACCCCTCCACTTT | CASSQDWVFPNSPLHF
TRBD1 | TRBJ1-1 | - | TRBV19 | TGTGCCAGTAGGAAGACAGGGGGTATCGGTGAAGCTTTCTTT | CASRKTGGIGEAFF
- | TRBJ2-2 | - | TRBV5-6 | TGTGCCAGCAGCTTGGTGGACCACACCGGGGAGCTGTTTTTT | CASSLVDHTGELFF
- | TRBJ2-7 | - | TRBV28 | TGTGCCAGCAGCCTTGTCTCCTACGAGCAGTACTTC | CASSLVSYEQYF
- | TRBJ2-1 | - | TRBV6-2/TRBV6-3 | TGTGCCAGCAGTTTTACTAGGACGGCAGGTGAGCAGTTCTTC | CASSFTRTAGEQFF
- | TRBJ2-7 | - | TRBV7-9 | TGTGCCAGCAGCTTAACTCTGAATTCCTACGAGCAGTACTTC | CASSLTLNSYEQYF
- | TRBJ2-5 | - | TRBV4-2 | TGTGCCAGCAGCCAAGTAGGGAGCGGACAGACCCAGTACTTC | CASSQVGSGQTQYF
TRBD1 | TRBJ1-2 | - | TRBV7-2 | TGTGCCAGCAGCCCAATCCAGGGGGCGAATGGCTACACCTTC | CASSPIQGANGYTF
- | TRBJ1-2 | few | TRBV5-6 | TGTGCCAGCAGCTTAGGAAGGGCTGGCTACACCTTC | CASSLGRAGYTF
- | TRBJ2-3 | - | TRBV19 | TGTGCCAGTAGTATTTCATCCGTAGCTGCGACGCAGTATTTT | CASSISSVAATQYF
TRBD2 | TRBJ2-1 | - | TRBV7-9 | TGTGCCAGCAGCCCCAAGGGACTAGCGGGAGTTGAGCAGTTCTTC | CASSPKGLAGVEQFF
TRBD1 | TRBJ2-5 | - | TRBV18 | TGTGCCAGCTCACCGGCCAGGGGGACGGAGACCCAGTACTTC | CASSPARGTETQYF
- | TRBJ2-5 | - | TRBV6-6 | TGTGCCAGCAGTCCCAGACAGCTGGAGACCCAGTACTTC | CASSPRQLETQYF
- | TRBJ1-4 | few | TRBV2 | TGTGCCAGCAGTGAGAGGGGGAGCCGACTGGGTAATGAAAAACTGTTTTTT | CASSERGSRLGNEKLFF
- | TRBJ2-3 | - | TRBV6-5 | TGTGCCAGCAGTTACAGGGGGAAAAAAGGAGATACGCAGTATTTT | CASSYRGKKGDTQYF
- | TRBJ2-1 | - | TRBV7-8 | TGTGCCAGCAGCTTAGCTGCTCCGAATGAGCAGTTCTTC | CASSLAAPNEQFF
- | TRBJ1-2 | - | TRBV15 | TGTGCCACCAGTCAGGACGGGAGGTATGGTTACACCTTC | CATSQDGRYGYTF
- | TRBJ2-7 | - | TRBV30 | TGTGCCTGGAATGGAGGGGGCGGGTACGAGCAGTACTTC | CAWNGGGGYEQYF
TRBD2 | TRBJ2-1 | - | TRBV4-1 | TGCGCCAGCAGCCAATCAGCCGGGACTAGAGAGCAGTTCTTC | CASSQSAGTREQFF
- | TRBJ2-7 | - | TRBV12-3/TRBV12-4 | TGTGCCAGCAGTTTAGGTTGGTTCGAGCAGTACTTC | CASSLGWFEQYF
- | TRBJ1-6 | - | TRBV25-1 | TGTGCCAGCAGGTCTGACTTCGGTAATTCACCCCTCCACTTT | CASRSDFGNSPLHF
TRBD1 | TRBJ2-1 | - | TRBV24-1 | TGTGCCACCAGTGACTCCGGGACAGGTGCGAATGAGCAGTTCTTC | CATSDSGTGANEQFF
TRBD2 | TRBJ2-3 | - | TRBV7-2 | TGTGCCAGCAGCCGGACTAGCGGGGGGGCTGGTCATACGCAGTATTTT | CASSRTSGGAGHTQYF